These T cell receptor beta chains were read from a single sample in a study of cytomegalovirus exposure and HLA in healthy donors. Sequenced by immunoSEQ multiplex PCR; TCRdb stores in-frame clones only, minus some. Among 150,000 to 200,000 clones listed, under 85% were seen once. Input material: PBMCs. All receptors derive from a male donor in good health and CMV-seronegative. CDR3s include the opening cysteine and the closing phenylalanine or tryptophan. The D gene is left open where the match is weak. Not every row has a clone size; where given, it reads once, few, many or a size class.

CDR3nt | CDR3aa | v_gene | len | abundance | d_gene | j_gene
TGTGCCAGCAGAGGGGCAAATAGCAATCAGCCCCAGCATTTT | CASRGANSNQPQHF | TRBV6-5 | 14 | NA | NA | TRBJ1-5
TGTGCCAGCAGCCCCACAATTTCCTACAGGGGGCGCATATCGGCTTTCTTT | CASSPTISYRGRISAFF | TRBV7-9 | 17 | few | TRBD1 | TRBJ1-1
TGTGCCAGCAGGGAGAGGACAGACGCCTACGAGCAGTACTTC | CASRERTDAYEQYF | TRBV14 | 14 | NA | NA | TRBJ2-7
TGTGCCAGCAGCCCGGAAACGGGTAGGAATTCACCCCTCCACTTT | CASSPETGRNSPLHF | TRBV28 | 15 | few | NA | TRBJ1-6
TGTGCCACCAGCAGCGACAGAAGGGTTACCTACACTGAAGCTTTCTTT | CATSSDRRVTYTEAFF | TRBV15 | 16 | NA | NA | TRBJ1-1
TGCAGCGTTGCGCGTTCTCAGGACAATGAGCAGTTCTTC | CSVARSQDNEQFF | TRBV29-1 | 13 | once | NA | TRBJ2-1
TGTGCCAGCAGTCCGGGACTAGCCGTCTACGAGCAGTACTTC | CASSPGLAVYEQYF | TRBV25-1 | 14 | NA | TRBD2 | TRBJ2-7
TGTGCCAGCAGTGAAGGGGCGGGAGAGGGAGATACGCAGTATTTT | CASSEGAGEGDTQYF | TRBV2 | 15 | NA | TRBD2 | TRBJ2-3
TGTGCCTGGAGTGGACCGGGACAGGAAGGGATGCCTCGACCATCAGAGACCCAGTACTTC | CAWSGPGQEGMPRPSETQYF | TRBV30 | 20 | NA | TRBD1 | TRBJ2-5
TGTGCCAGCAGCTTGGTTGACAGCGAGCCCCAACATTTT | CASSLVDSEPQHF | TRBV5-6 | 13 | NA | NA | TRBJ1-5
TGTGCCAGCAGTTACATAGGGGGCTCGTTGGGCTACACCTTC | CASSYIGGSLGYTF | TRBV6-6 | 14 | NA | TRBD1 | TRBJ1-2
TGTGCCAGCAGTTTGAGCGGGACAGGGCTTTTTGAGCAGTTCTTC | CASSLSGTGLFEQFF | TRBV28 | 15 | NA | TRBD1 | TRBJ2-1
TGTGCCACTTGGGACAGGACTTTAGCCTATGAGCAGTTCTTC | CATWDRTLAYEQFF | TRBV28 | 14 | NA | TRBD1 | TRBJ2-1
TGTGCCAGCAGACCTCCTTGGTTGCAGGTATACAATGAGCAGTTCTTC | CASRPPWLQVYNEQFF | TRBV5-8 | 16 | NA | NA | TRBJ2-1
TGTGCCAGCAGCTTGTCAGGGGCGGTTTCCTACGAGCAGTACTTC | CASSLSGAVSYEQYF | TRBV7-9 | 15 | NA | NA | TRBJ2-7
TGTGCCAGCAGTGAAGAGGACAGGGTTGGCTACGAGCAGTACTTC | CASSEEDRVGYEQYF | TRBV2 | 15 | few | TRBD1 | TRBJ2-7
TGTGCCAGCAGTGAATGGGGCGGGGGGGTAGCCAAAAACATTCAGTACTTC | CASSEWGGGVAKNIQYF | TRBV25-1 | 17 | NA | TRBD2 | TRBJ2-4
TGTGCCAGCAGCCAAAAATCTACGACTCGGTACTTC | CASSQKSTTRYF | TRBV5-6 | 12 | NA | NA | TRBJ2-5
TGTGCCAGCAGCCGGGCACAGGGGGCGGACTATGGCTACACCTTC | CASSRAQGADYGYTF | TRBV5-5 | 15 | once | TRBD1 | TRBJ1-2
TGTGCCAGCTCCCCCAGTCTGGCCGGGTCCCAAGAGACCCAGTACTTC | CASSPSLAGSQETQYF | TRBV18 | 16 | once | NA | TRBJ2-5
TGTGCCAGTAGTATAGGATCGGGAGCCCAAGAGACCCAGTACTTC | CASSIGSGAQETQYF | TRBV19 | 15 | NA | NA | TRBJ2-5
TGTGCCAGCAGCAACAAATACGAGCAGTACTTC | CASSNKYEQYF | TRBV21-1 | 11 | NA | NA | TRBJ2-7
TGTGCTAGTGGTTCGACCGGGACAGGGGACCCTGAAGCTTTCTTT | CASGSTGTGDPEAFF | TRBV12-5 | 15 | NA | TRBD1 | TRBJ1-1
TGCAGCGTTGTGTTTAGTACCGGGGAGCTGTTTTTT | CSVVFSTGELFF | TRBV29-1 | 12 | NA | NA | TRBJ2-2
TGTGCCTGGAGTACACAGGGGAAACAGCCCCAGCATTTT | CAWSTQGKQPQHF | TRBV30 | 13 | NA | TRBD1 | TRBJ1-5
TGTGCCAGTAGTATGATGTGGACAGTAAAGGAAAAACTGTTTTTT | CASSMMWTVKEKLFF | TRBV19 | 15 | NA | NA | TRBJ1-4
TGTGCCAGCAGCCTCCAGAGATCGGGGACAGGACCCCAGCATTTT | CASSLQRSGTGPQHF | TRBV7-8 | 15 | few | TRBD1 | TRBJ1-5
TGTGCCAGTAGTATCGGTGGGACAGCGGTTGAAGCTTTCTTT | CASSIGGTAVEAFF | TRBV19 | 14 | NA | TRBD1 | TRBJ1-1
TGTGCCAGCAGCGAGGGACAGGGGGACGAGCAGTACTTC | CASSEGQGDEQYF | TRBV9 | 13 | NA | TRBD1 | TRBJ2-7
TGTGCCAGCCGGGTCTGGGGCGCCCCTCAGCCCCAGCATTTT | CASRVWGAPQPQHF | TRBV27 | 14 | NA | NA | TRBJ1-5
TGCAGCGTTGTAGGGACTAGCGGGAGAAATGAGCAGTTCTTC | CSVVGTSGRNEQFF | TRBV29-1 | 14 | once | TRBD2 | TRBJ2-1
TGTGCCAGCAGTTTAATCTTATCGAGGGGCAATCAGCCCCAGCATTTT | CASSLILSRGNQPQHF | TRBV28 | 16 | NA | NA | TRBJ1-5
TGTGCCTGGAGTGTTTCCGGGGATGGCTACACCTTC | CAWSVSGDGYTF | TRBV30 | 12 | NA | NA | TRBJ1-2
TGTGCCAGCAGTGTTAGCGGGGGCCTCTCCGAGCAGTACTTC | CASSVSGGLSEQYF | TRBV6-1 | 14 | NA | TRBD2 | TRBJ2-7
TGTGCCAGCAGTCGATCTTACAGGGGGCATGGTGGCTACACCTTC | CASSRSYRGHGGYTF | TRBV6-1 | 15 | NA | TRBD1 | TRBJ1-2
TGTGCCAGCAGTCCTACGACAGCTAACTATGGCTACACCTTC | CASSPTTANYGYTF | TRBV6-5 | 14 | NA | NA | TRBJ1-2
TGTGCCAGCGGCCCGGGACTAGCGGGAGTTGATGAGCAGTTCTTC | CASGPGLAGVDEQFF | TRBV7-9 | 15 | NA | TRBD2 | TRBJ2-1
TGTGCCAGCAGTGAAATTCCCGGGGTTACTGAAGCTTTCTTT | CASSEIPGVTEAFF | TRBV2 | 14 | NA | NA | TRBJ1-1
TGTGCCAGCACCTTAGAGGCCTCCTCCCCGTTCTTC | CASTLEASSPFF | TRBV28 | 12 | NA | NA | TRBJ2-1
TGTGCCACCAGTCCGACAGGGGGGTTGGAGCAGTACTTC | CATSPTGGLEQYF | TRBV15 | 13 | NA | TRBD1 | TRBJ2-7
TGTGCCAGCAGTAGTTACGGGAGTAGCGATGAGCAGTTCTTC | CASSSYGSSDEQFF | TRBV27 | 14 | NA | NA | TRBJ2-1
TGCGCCAGCAGCTTGGTTGCCCACGGGGAGCCGGGGGGAGGCTACACCTTC | CASSLVAHGEPGGGYTF | TRBV5-1 | 17 | NA | NA | TRBJ1-2
TGTGCCAGCAGACCCAGGGACAGCAAGAACACTGAAGCTTTCTTT | CASRPRDSKNTEAFF | TRBV27 | 15 | NA | TRBD1 | TRBJ1-1
TGTGCCAGCAGTCTACGGACTAGCAGGAGCTCCTACGAGCAGTACTTC | CASSLRTSRSSYEQYF | TRBV28 | 16 | NA | TRBD2 | TRBJ2-7
TGCGCCAGCAGCCAAGCGAGGGAGCAGTTCTTC | CASSQAREQFF | TRBV4-1 | 11 | few | NA | TRBJ2-1
TGTGCCAGCAGTGACTTACAGGGTTCTGGAAACACCATATATTTT | CASSDLQGSGNTIYF | TRBV25-1 | 15 | NA | NA | TRBJ1-3
TGTGCCAGCAGTGAAAGTCTAGCGGGTCCCTACGAGCAGTACTTC | CASSESLAGPYEQYF | TRBV6-1 | 15 | few | TRBD2 | TRBJ2-7